Sequencing of this T cell receptor beta chain was carried out in a study of blood T cell repertoires in COVID-19. About the research overall: Spain, Italy and the United States supplied samples that represented acute and convalescent COVID-19. In each case, the material was cDNA or gDNA derived from T cells, B-cell-depleted T cells, or PBMCs.

Trimming removed 1 base from V and 3 bases from J, with 9 bases in between. Germline CDR1 is LGHDT and CDR2 is YNNKEL (reference sequence). The CDR3 contains 15 residues. In the study's own analysis: The authors estimated nucleated cell counts from reference gene primer amplification. Profiled with immunoSEQ multiplex PCR; TCRdb holds only in-frame clones, not every one. V and J calls and clone size are as listed in that table; D and trimming were resolved from the DNA. In the table there are about 200,000 clones, around 84% of which are singletons. J is TRBJ1-4 and V is TRBV3-1 (or the pseudogene TRBV3-2), with D unresolved. Material: peripheral blood. The TCR was taken from a man aged 55 to 70 with acute or convalescent COVID-19. Here the CDR3 DNA reads TGTGCCAGCAGCCAAGGACGGGGAGCTAATGAAAAACTGTTTTTT. Translated, it gives CASSQGRGANEKLFF.